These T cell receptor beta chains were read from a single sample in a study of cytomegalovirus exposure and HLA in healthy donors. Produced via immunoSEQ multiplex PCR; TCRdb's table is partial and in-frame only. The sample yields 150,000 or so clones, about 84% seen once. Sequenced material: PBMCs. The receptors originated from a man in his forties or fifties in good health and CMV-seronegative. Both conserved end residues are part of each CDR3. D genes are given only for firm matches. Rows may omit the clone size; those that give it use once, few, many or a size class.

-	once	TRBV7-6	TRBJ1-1	CASSSPSGAMNTEAFF	TGTGCCAGCAGCTCCCCATCAGGGGCGATGAACACTGAAGCTTTCTTT
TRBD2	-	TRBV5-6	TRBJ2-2	CASKLTIGLGNTGELFF	TGTGCCAGCAAACTGACGATCGGACTAGGGAACACCGGGGAGCTGTTTTTT
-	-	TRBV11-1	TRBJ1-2	CASSLEGNYGYTF	TGTGCCAGCAGCTTAGAGGGGAACTATGGCTACACCTTC
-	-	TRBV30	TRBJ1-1	CAWKLGGTANTEAFF	TGTGCCTGGAAATTGGGCGGGACCGCGAACACTGAAGCTTTCTTT
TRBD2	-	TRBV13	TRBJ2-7	CASRMMGLAGGQYEQYF	TGTGCCAGCAGGATGATGGGACTAGCGGGGGGGCAATACGAGCAGTACTTC
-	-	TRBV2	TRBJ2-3	CASSMSGRTDTQYF	TGTGCCAGCAGTATGAGCGGTCGCACAGATACGCAGTATTTT
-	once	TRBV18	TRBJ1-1	CASSPRKSLNTEAFF	TGTGCCAGCTCACCCAGGAAAAGCCTTAACACTGAAGCTTTCTTT
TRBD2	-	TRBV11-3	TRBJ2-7	CASSSTGLAGGLPYEQYF	TGTGCCAGCAGCTCGACTGGACTAGCGGGGGGCCTCCCCTACGAGCAGTACTTC
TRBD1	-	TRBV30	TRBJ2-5	CAWRDRGTQETQYF	TGTGCCTGGAGGGACAGGGGAACACAAGAGACCCAGTACTTC
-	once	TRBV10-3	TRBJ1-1	CASEVRGGTEAFF	TGTGCCAGCGAAGTCCGAGGGGGCACTGAAGCTTTCTTT
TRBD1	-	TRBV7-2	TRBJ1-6	CASSFPRTGPNSPLHF	TGTGCCAGCAGCTTTCCCAGGACAGGGCCTAATTCACCCCTCCACTTT
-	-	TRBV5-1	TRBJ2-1	CASRSGVVSYNEQFF	TGCGCCAGCAGGTCAGGGGTAGTCTCCTACAATGAGCAGTTCTTC
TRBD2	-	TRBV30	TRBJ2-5	CAWTRGGAETQYF	TGTGCCTGGACACGGGGGGGGGCAGAGACCCAGTACTTC
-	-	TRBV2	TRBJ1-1	CASRGDTGRTEAFF	TGTGCCAGCAGGGGCGATACAGGGCGAACTGAAGCTTTCTTT
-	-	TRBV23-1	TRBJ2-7	CASSPSFNEQYF	TGCGCCAGCAGTCCTAGCTTCAATGAGCAGTACTTC
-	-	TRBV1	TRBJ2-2	CTSSQDPGGETGELFF	TGCACCAGCAGCCAAGATCCCGGCGGGGAGACCGGGGAGCTGTTTTTT
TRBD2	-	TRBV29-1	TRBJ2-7	CSLGGGLDEQYF	TGCAGCCTGGGGGGGGGTTTGGACGAGCAGTACTTC
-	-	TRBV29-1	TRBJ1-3	CSVRWTAGNTIYF	TGCAGCGTCCGATGGACAGCTGGAAACACCATATATTTT
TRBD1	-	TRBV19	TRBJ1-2	CASRPGQRTNYGYTF	TGTGCCAGTAGACCGGGACAGAGAACTAACTATGGCTACACCTTC
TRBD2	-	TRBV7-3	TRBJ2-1	CASSLSRTSGGNEQFF	TGTGCCAGCAGCTTATCTAGGACTAGCGGGGGCAATGAGCAGTTCTTC
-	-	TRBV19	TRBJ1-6	CASSSAGARDYNSPLHF	TGTGCCAGTAGTTCAGCAGGGGCAAGAGACTATAATTCACCCCTCCACTTT
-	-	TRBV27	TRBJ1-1	CASGLPWGAQAFF	TGTGCCAGCGGGTTGCCATGGGGAGCCCAAGCTTTCTTT
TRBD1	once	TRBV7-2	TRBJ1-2	CASSPMTGKISYTF	TGTGCCAGCAGCCCTATGACAGGGAAGATTAGCTACACCTTC